These 32 T cell receptor beta chains came from one sample sequenced in a study of cytomegalovirus exposure and HLA in healthy donors. Researchers ran the PCR with 60 Vbeta and 13 Jbeta primers. The table came from immunoSEQ multiplex PCR; TCRdb's copy has only in-frame clones and leaves some out. The repertoire holds around 120,000 clones, with 75% to 85% as singletons. Sequenced input: PBMCs. The receptors shown here come from a girl aged 2-10 years in good health and CMV-seronegative.

In its sample, this clone was seen once. J is TRBJ1-2 and V is TRBV27; a possible D gene is TRBD1 (6 bases). Trimming cost V 7 bases and J 8 bases, with 17 bases left between them. There are 13 residues in the CDR3. The germline V gene has CDR1 MNHEY and CDR2 SMNVEV (reference sequence). This chain's CDR3 is CASTSYRALGYTF. CDR3 sequence (DNA): TGTGCCAGCACGTCCTACAGGGCCCTGGGCTACACCTTC.

This rearrangement joins TRBV5-1 to TRBJ2-3; a weak D match, TRBD2 (5 bases). CDR1 and CDR2 from the germline V gene are SGHRS and YFSETQ. CDR3 length equals 13 residues. The ends were cut back, 2 bases at V and 4 bases at J, with 8 bases in the middle. Written as DNA, the CDR3 is TGCGCCAGCAGCTTCACAGCGGCAGATACGCAGTATTTT. This translates into CASSFTAADTQYF.

J is TRBJ1-4 and V is TRBV4-1; no firm D call. The V end lost 3 bases, the J end lost 7 bases, and 9 bases lay between the germline ends. CDR3 length: 13 residues. Germline CDR1 MGHRA, CDR2 YSYEKL. The CDR3 protein is CASSHARSEKLFF. The CDR3 nucleotides read TGCGCCAGCAGCCACGCAAGGAGTGAAAAACTGTTTTTT.

This chain connects TRBV2 to TRBJ1-6; a weak D match, TRBD1 (6 bases). CDR1 and CDR2 (germline): SNHLY, FYNNEI. The CDR3 has 15 residues. Trimming cost V 5 bases and J 5 bases, with 13 bases left between them. CDR3 protein: CASSRTVNHNSPLHF. CDR3 DNA: TGTGCCAGCAGTAGGACAGTAAACCATAATTCACCCCTCCACTTT.

The chain employs TRBV19 and TRBJ2-7; TRBD2 matches 7 bases. V lost 0 bases to trimming and J lost 3 bases; unmatched junction nucleotides: 5. This CDR3 has 15 amino acids. Looked up from germline, CDR1 is LNHDA and CDR2 is SQIVND (reference sequence). CDR3 loop: CASSIEAGLNYEQYF. As DNA, the CDR3 is TGTGCCAGTAGTATAGAGGCGGGACTAAACTACGAGCAGTACTTC.

The J gene is TRBJ2-2, the V gene TRBV7-9; no definite D call. Germline CDR1 reads SEHNR; CDR2 reads FQNEAQ (reference sequence). This CDR3 has 16 residues. Trimming shortened V by 0 bases and J by 0 bases, and 8 bases separated the two germline ends. The CDR3 is CASSLAVNSNTGELFF. In nucleotides, the CDR3 is TGTGCCAGCAGCTTAGCGGTAAACTCGAACACCGGGGAGCTGTTTTTT.

The rearrangement joins TRBV5-1 to TRBJ2-7, with D perhaps matching TRBD2 (5 bases). The germline V and J ends were trimmed by 0 bases and 3 bases, with 16 bases remaining between them. CDR3 length equals 16 residues. The germline V gene encodes CDR1 SGHRS and CDR2 YFSETQ. CDR3 DNA sequence: TGCGCCAGCAGCTTGGCATCAGCGGATATCTTCTACGAGCAGTACTTC. This codes for CASSLASADIFYEQYF.

The chain couples TRBV5-1 to TRBJ1-4; TRBD1 aligns across 8 bases. The CDR3 is made up of 15 amino acids. V gave up 2 bases and J gave up 8 bases; unmatched junction bases: 8. Germline V CDR1 and CDR2: SGHRS, YFSETQ. The CDR3 spells CASSFWTGSDEKLFF. DNA for the CDR3: TGCGCCAGCAGCTTTTGGACAGGGAGTGACGAAAAACTGTTTTTT.

V usage is TRBV7-3 and J usage is TRBJ2-6; 7 bases agree with TRBD1. Germline V lookup: CDR1 SGHTA, CDR2 FQGTGA. Losses at the gene ends were 5 bases for V and 2 bases for J; bases not matched to a gene: 0. The length of the CDR3 is 14 residues. This CDR3 is CASSDRAGANVLTF. The CDR3 nucleotides are TGTGCCAGCAGCGACAGGGCTGGGGCCAACGTCCTGACTTTC.

V gene TRBV2 combines with J gene TRBJ2-3, with TRBD1 identical over 7 bases. CDR1 is SNHLY and CDR2 is FYNNEI in the germline V gene. After removal of 1 base from V and 4 bases from J, the junction contained 5 bases not matched to a gene. The CDR3 length is 15 residues. CDR3 in DNA: TGTGCCAGCAGTGAAGGACAGGGTGGCGCAGATACGCAGTATTTT. As protein: CASSEGQGGADTQYF.

The count of this clone is one. V gene TRBV2 combines with J gene TRBJ2-7; possible D gene TRBD1, 6 bases. V lost 2 bases and J 1 base, leaving 9 bases between the germline ends. Per the germline V gene, CDR1 is SNHLY and CDR2 is FYNNEI. The CDR3 spans 14 residues. The CDR3 DNA sequence: TGTGCCAGCAGTGAAACAGGGCTTTCCTACGAGCAGTACTTC. Amino acid sequence: CASSETGLSYEQYF. Variable domain in full (rest from reference TRBV2 and TRBJ2-7): EPEVTQTPSHQVTQMGQEVILRCVPISNHLYFYWYRQILGQKVEFLVSFYNNEISEKSEIFDDQFSVERPDGSNFTLKIRSTKLEDSAMYFCASSETGLSYEQYFGPGTRLTVT.

The rearrangement joins TRBV28 to TRBJ1-4; TRBD1 aligns across 8 bases. Germline V CDR1 and CDR2: MDHEN, SYDVKM. CDR3 length equals 15 residues. Trimming took 7 bases from V and 5 from J; bases not matched to a gene: 9. The CDR3 is CASNIGDRKNEKLFF. CDR3 nucleotide sequence: TGTGCCAGCAACATCGGGGACAGGAAAAATGAAAAACTGTTTTTT. The whole variable domain, remainder taken from reference TRBV28 and TRBJ1-4, is DVKVTQSSRYLVKRTGEKVFLECVQDMDHENMFWYRQDPGLGLRLIYFSYDVKMKEKGDIPEGYSVSREKKERFSLILESASTNQTSMYLCASNIGDRKNEKLFFGSGTQLSVL.

The V gene is TRBV27, the J gene TRBJ2-1, with 10 bases fitting TRBD2. Germline V gene lookup returns CDR1 MNHEY and CDR2 SMNVEV (reference sequence). J was trimmed by 3 bases and V by 4 bases; bases with no gene match: 6. The CDR3 is 16 residues long. DNA for the CDR3: TGTGCCAGCAGTTGGAGCGGGAGGGCAGTCTACAATGAGCAGTTCTTC. Protein: CASSWSGRAVYNEQFF.

The chain couples TRBV28 to TRBJ2-5, with 8 positions matching TRBD1. This CDR3 has 15 amino acids. In germline, CDR1 is MDHEN, CDR2 SYDVKM. Trimming at V came to 5 bases and at J to 4 bases, leaving 9 bases not matched to a gene. This CDR3 reads CASSLPTGDIETQYF. The CDR3 region has the DNA TGTGCCAGCAGTCTCCCGACAGGGGATATAGAGACCCAGTACTTC.

The CDR3 DNA is TGTGCCAGCAGCACCCAAAAAACCTACGAGCAGTACTTC. It codes for CASSTQKTYEQYF. The chain is built from TRBV21-1 and TRBJ2-7; the listed D gene, TRBD1, was not tested against the DNA. TRBV21-1 is assigned pseudogene status. The CDR3 runs 13 residues.

The CDR3 sequence: CASKWWEGTEKLFF. The CDR3 DNA follows: TGTGCCAGCAAATGGTGGGAGGGTACTGAAAAACTGTTTTTT. V gene TRBV6-1 combines with J gene TRBJ1-4, with D unresolved. V gave up 7 bases and J gave up 7 bases, with 16 bases separating them. The CDR3 contains 14 residues. Germline V gene data show CDR1 as MNHNS and CDR2 as SASEGT.

This clone was counted at least ten times. V gene TRBV6-1 combines with J gene TRBJ1-1; D possibly corresponds to TRBD1 (5 bases). The CDR3 is 12 residues long. Germline-derived CDR1 and CDR2 are MNHNS and SASEGT. V lost 2 bases and J 7 bases, leaving 8 bases between the germline ends. The CDR3 sequence: CASSEIRGEAFF. CDR3 sequence (DNA): TGTGCCAGCAGTGAAATAAGGGGTGAAGCTTTCTTT.

This clone occurred a few times. The chain combines TRBV4-2 with TRBJ2-3, with TRBD2 matching 10 bases. Trimming removed 0 bases from V and 4 bases from J; junction bases left unmatched: 7. This CDR3 comprises 17 residues. Germline assignment: CDR1 LGHNA and CDR2 YNFKEQ. In nucleotides, the CDR3 is TGTGCCAGCAGCCAAGATAGCGGGGGGCAGGGGGCAGATACGCAGTATTTT. This codes for CASSQDSGGQGADTQYF.

The CDR3 DNA is TGTGCCAGCAGCATCGGATCCGGACAGGGGGATCAGCCCCAGCATTTT. It encodes CASSIGSGQGDQPQHF. This chain joins TRBV27 and TRBJ1-5; 10 bases fit TRBD1. The CDR3 is 16 residues long. After removal of 6 bases from V and 5 bases from J, the junction contained 10 bases not matched to a gene. From germline, CDR1 is MNHEY and CDR2 SMNVEV (reference sequence).

The chain recombines TRBV6-1 with TRBJ2-7; 7 nucleotides agree with TRBD2. The CDR3 contains 15 residues. Germline V gives CDR1 MNHNS, CDR2 SASEGT. With V trimmed by 3 bases and J by 0 bases, 5 bases remained unmatched. DNA of the CDR3: TGTGCCAGCAGTGAGCGTGGGGAGGGCTCCTACGAGCAGTACTTC. Its translation is CASSERGEGSYEQYF.

The chain's CDR3 is CASSQEAFVEQYF. The CDR3 region has the DNA TGTGCCAGCAGCCAAGAGGCTTTTGTAGAGCAGTACTTC. The rearrangement joins TRBV4-2 to TRBJ2-7; D not certain. CDR1 is LGHNA and CDR2 is YNFKEQ in the germline V gene. The CDR3 runs 13 residues. V was pared by 0 bases and J by 7 bases, with 10 bases between.

This clone was counted a single time. This chain joins TRBV7-9 and TRBJ2-7, with TRBD1 matching 8 bases. The CDR3 covers 14 residues. The germline gives CDR1 SEHNR, CDR2 FQNEAQ (reference sequence). Germline trimming cut 1 base from V and 9 bases from J; bases unmatched to any gene: 8. The CDR3, as DNA: TGTGCCAGCAGCTTAGAGGTCCAGGGGGCAGGGCAGTACTTC. It is translated as CASSLEVQGAGQYF.

The chain recombines TRBV4-1 with TRBJ1-4; a possible D gene is TRBD1 (6 bases). The CDR3 spans 15 residues. Germline values: CDR1 MGHRA, CDR2 YSYEKL. V gave up 0 bases and J gave up 7 bases, with 12 bases separating them. CDR3 nucleotides: TGCGCCAGCAGCCAAGATACACAGGGTGGTGAAAAACTGTTTTTT. Translation: CASSQDTQGGEKLFF.

The chain is built from TRBV9 and TRBJ2-5; D may be TRBD2 (7 bases). The CDR3 is 16 amino acids. Germline-derived CDR1 and CDR2 are SGDLS and YYNGEE. Trimming took 3 bases from V and 4 from J, leaving 19 bases between them. The CDR3 here is CASSGLLGGGVETQYF. In DNA form, the CDR3 reads TGTGCCAGCAGCGGACTCTTAGGGGGAGGGGTAGAGACCCAGTACTTC.

This chain joins TRBV7-9 and TRBJ2-1; 10 bases agree with TRBD1. The germline V gene has CDR1 SEHNR and CDR2 FQNEAQ (reference sequence). The trim removed 5 bases at V and 8 bases at J, leaving 12 bases unmatched. This CDR3 contains 16 residues. CDR3 coding DNA: TGTGCCAGCAGCCTAGGGGACAGGGGAAGCTCACATGAGCAGTTCTTC. It codes for CASSLGDRGSSHEQFF.

On this clone: The sample has other DNA sequences that encode this CDR3 too. The V call is TRBV30, the J call TRBJ1-5; 9 bases are shared with TRBD1. With 3 bases clipped from V and 4 bases from J, the junction kept 1 base outside the gene matches. The CDR3 contains 13 residues. Per germline, CDR1 GTSNPN and CDR2 SVGIG (reference sequence). The CDR3 protein is CAWRGQGNQPQHF. The CDR3 coding sequence is TGTGCCTGGAGGGGACAGGGAAATCAGCCCCAGCATTTT. The full variable domain, completed using reference TRBV30 and TRBJ1-5, is SQTIHQWPATLVQPVGSPLSLECTVEGTSNPNLYWYRQAAGRGLQLLFYSVGIGQISSEVPQNLSASRPQDRQFILSSKKLLLSDSGFYLCAWRGQGNQPQHFGDGTRLSIL.

The V and J genes are TRBV6-5 and TRBJ2-7; D is possibly TRBD1 (5 bases). CDR3 length equals 15 residues. From germline, CDR1 is MNHEY and CDR2 SVGAGI. V lost 0 bases, J lost 2 bases, and 11 bases lay in between. The CDR3 sequence: CASSYSIDRTYEQYF. In DNA, the CDR3 is TGTGCCAGCAGTTACTCGATTGACAGAACCTACGAGCAGTACTTC.

A few counts support this clone. V is TRBV9 and J is TRBJ1-4; 8 nucleotides agree with TRBD1. V gave up 1 base and J gave up 8 bases; unmatched junction bases: 7. This CDR3 spans 15 amino acids. CDR1 and CDR2 from the germline V gene are SGDLS and YYNGEE. The CDR3 region is CASSVSTGVGEKLFF. CDR3 DNA sequence: TGTGCCAGCAGCGTATCGACAGGGGTTGGGGAAAAACTGTTTTTT.

CDR3 region: CASSLVTGSYYEQYF. The CDR3, as DNA: TGTGCCAGCAGCTTAGTAACAGGGTCTTACTACGAGCAGTACTTC. The chain is built from TRBV7-2 and TRBJ2-7; perhaps TRBD1 as D (6 bases). The CDR3 extends over 15 amino acids. Trimming cost V 1 base and J 3 bases, with 13 bases left between them. In germline, CDR1 is SGHTA, CDR2 FQGNSA.

CDR3: CASSPTPGQGNTIYF. CDR3 bases: TGTGCCAGCAGCCCCACCCCGGGACAGGGAAACACCATATATTTT. This sequence joins TRBV5-4 and TRBJ1-3; 7 nucleotides match TRBD1. The length of the CDR3 is 15 residues. V lost 4 bases, J lost 4 bases, and 8 bases stayed unmatched. Germline values: CDR1 SGHNT, CDR2 YYREEE (reference sequence).

This chain links TRBV2 with TRBJ1-4, with 7 bases fitting TRBD1. The CDR3 is 15 residues long. V lost 5 bases and J lost 3; bases outside the gene matches: 6. CDR1 and CDR2 from the germline V gene are SNHLY and FYNNEI. CDR3 coding DNA: TGTGCCAGCAGTTCCTCAGGGGGTCCTAATGAAAAACTGTTTTTT. Translated, it gives CASSSSGGPNEKLFF.

The rearrangement uses TRBV2 and TRBJ2-1; 13 bases are a match to TRBD2. After removal of 6 bases from V and 9 bases from J, the junction contained 2 bases not matched to a gene. The germline CDR1 and CDR2 sequences are SNHLY and FYNNEI. The CDR3 length is 13 residues. CDR3 DNA: TGTGCCAGCAGCGGGACTAGCGGGACTGAGCAGTTCTTC. Amino acids: CASSGTSGTEQFF.